This T cell receptor beta chain was captured in a study of cytomegalovirus exposure and HLA in healthy donors. Study-wide results and limits: A later analysis linked a missense variant in DCLRE1C to the trimming of TCR beta V and J genes. A reported reduction in N-insertions relative to the roughly 710-donor mean was seen in an Asian-associated ancestry cluster in a later analysis. A few CMV-associated chains were confirmed in vitro to be specific for CMV antigens. Cytomegalovirus association was assigned to about 150 TCR beta chains.

PCR primers comprised 60 Vbeta and 13 Jbeta primers. The repertoire was sequenced with immunoSEQ multiplex PCR; TCRdb's copy has only in-frame clones and lacks some. The repertoire includes tens of thousands of clones, around 75% of them detected once, and 9.5% to 15% sits in the top ten. CDR1 is GTSNPN and CDR2 is SVGIG in the germline V gene (reference sequence). Trimming took off 5 bases at V and 4 bases at J, with 12 bases between the two ends. This CDR3 spans 13 amino acids. About this clone itself: Its antigen is undetermined.

The sample comprised PBMCs. This clonotype was obtained from a man aged 70-80 years in good health and CMV-seronegative. The chain joins TRBV30 to TRBJ1-5, with a possible D match to TRBD1 (6 bases). CDR3 coding DNA: TGTGCCTGGGCAACAGGGTCGAATCAGCCCCAGCATTTT. This translates into CAWATGSNQPQHF. The variable domain in full, completed from reference TRBV30 and TRBJ1-5, reads SQTIHQWPATLVQPVGSPLSLECTVEGTSNPNLYWYRQAAGRGLQLLFYSVGIGQISSEVPQNLSASRPQDRQFILSSKKLLLSDSGFYLCAWATGSNQPQHFGDGTRLSIL.